The 25 T cell receptor beta chains given below trace back to one sample, sequenced in a study of T-cell reconstitution after alpha-beta-depleted transplantation in children (dated by TCRdb to the mid-2010s). Libraries were made using PCR. The sample was run on an Illumina HiSeq 2500. To normalize quantification of the TCRbeta repertoire, the TCR libraries were built with molecular barcoding that relied on unique molecular identifiers. TCRdb reprocessed the public reads (quality trimming at Q25 with fastp, clone calling with MiXCR) and kept in-frame beta chains. Entries are consolidated by CDR3 protein sequence, retaining the most common genes and DNA. The sample records about 110,000 distinct CDR3 sequences, 10% of which are singletons. The top ten hold 34% of the sample. The sample's treatment or condition, from its label and the paper: allogeneic hematopoietic cell transplantation with graft depleted of TCRalphabeta T cells and CD19 B cells.

The sample here was PBMCs, taken before TCRalphabeta/CD19-depleted stem cell transplant. The source is a boy between 2 and 10 years old with acute lymphoblastic leukemia, due to receive a stem cell transplant.

This chain joins TRBV11-1 and TRBJ2-7; 11 bases line up with TRBD2. Germline V gene sequence: CDR1 SGHAT, CDR2 FQDESV (reference sequence). V lost 5 bases to trimming and J lost 4 bases; unmatched junction nucleotides: 4. The CDR3 length is 14 residues. As DNA, the CDR3 is TGTGCCAGCAGCCGGACTAGCGGGTTATACGAGCAGTACTTC. This codes for CASSRTSGLYEQYF.

The chain combines TRBV5-1 with TRBJ1-1; possible D gene TRBD1, 6 bases. The CDR3 has 14 amino acids. Germline values: CDR1 SGHRS, CDR2 YFSETQ. V was shortened by 1 base and J by 5 bases, with 12 bases between the two germline ends. The CDR3 nucleotides read TGCGCCAGCAGCTTGTTGGGGGCGGAAACTGAAGCTTTCTTT. Residues: CASSLLGAETEAFF. The variable domain in full, with the rest retrieved from reference TRBV5-1 and TRBJ1-1, is KAGVTQTPRYLIKTRGQQVTLSCSPISGHRSVSWYQQTPGQGLQFLFEYFSETQRNKGNFPGRFSGRQFSNSRSEMNVSTLELGDSALYLCASSLLGAETEAFFGQGTRLTVV.

V gene TRBV6-4 combines with J gene TRBJ2-1, with D tentatively TRBD1 (6 bases). V was shortened by 4 bases and J by 8 bases, with 21 bases between the two germline ends. The CDR3 has 16 residues. From germline, CDR1 is MRHNA and CDR2 SNTAGT. CDR3 residues: CASSAVRTETLHEQFF. CDR3 DNA sequence: TGTGCCAGCAGTGCCGTTAGGACAGAAACACTCCATGAGCAGTTCTTC.

This clonotype was recorded many times. This chain links TRBV11-2 with TRBJ2-3, with 15 bases lining up with TRBD2. The CDR3 is 17 residues long. Trimming removed 0 bases from V and 5 bases from J; junction bases left unmatched: 3. CDR1 and CDR2 (germline): SGHAT, FQNNGV. The CDR3 region has the DNA TGTGCCAGCAGCTTAGAGGGACTAGCGGGAGGCCGAGATACGCAGTATTTT. Its protein is CASSLEGLAGGRDTQYF.

This clonotype was observed at least ten times. The J gene is TRBJ2-1, the V gene TRBV12-3 or TRBV12-4; 7 nucleotides align to TRBD2. V lost 1 base and J lost 3; bases outside the gene matches: 3. CDR3 size: 15 residues. The CDR3 region is CASSLGGGVYNEQFF. CDR3 nucleotides: TGTGCCAGCAGTTTAGGGGGAGGGGTCTACAATGAGCAGTTCTTC.

This clonotype was observed at least ten times. The gene calls are TRBV7-2 and TRBJ2-5; TRBD2 agrees at 13 bases. CDR3 length: 16 amino acids. V dropped 5 bases and J dropped 2; count of bases not matched to a gene: 5. Germline V gene lookup returns CDR1 SGHTA and CDR2 FQGNSA. For the CDR3, the DNA is TGTGCCAGCAGCCCTTGGGGACTAGCGGGACAAGAGACCCAGTACTTC. This translates into CASSPWGLAGQETQYF.

This clonotype has ten or more counts. V is TRBV20-1 and J is TRBJ2-4; tentatively, D is TRBD1 (6 bases). Trimming took off 6 bases at V and 8 bases at J, with 17 bases between the two ends. The CDR3 contains 13 residues. The germline V gene encodes CDR1 DFQATT and CDR2 SNEGSKA (reference sequence). CDR3 residues: CSALTGPGDIQYF. The DNA of the CDR3 is TGCAGTGCCCTCACAGGCCCAGGGGACATTCAGTACTTC.

V usage is TRBV2 and J usage is TRBJ2-1; D uncertain. The germline V gene has CDR1 SNHLY and CDR2 FYNNEI. The CDR3 length is 15 residues. The V end lost 7 bases, the J end lost 8 bases, and 21 bases lay between the germline ends. The CDR3 DNA reads TGTGCCAGCATTTTTGGGTTAATGGTTGGGGATGAGCAGTTCTTC. Protein sequence: CASIFGLMVGDEQFF.

This clonotype was counted many times. The V and J genes are TRBV7-3 and TRBJ2-2; 12 positions match TRBD2. The V segment lost 6 bases and the J segment 4 bases; nucleotides outside the gene matches: 3. Looked up from germline, CDR1 is SGHTA and CDR2 is FQGTGA. The CDR3 spans 15 residues. CDR3 sequence (DNA): TGTGCCAGCAGGCTAGCGGGAGGGAGCACCGGGGAGCTGTTTTTT. Translated, it gives CASRLAGGSTGELFF.

This clonotype was observed many times. The chain couples TRBV12-3 or TRBV12-4 to TRBJ1-1, with TRBD1 identical over 9 bases. The V segment lost 6 bases and the J segment 7 bases; nucleotides outside the gene matches: 9. This CDR3 is built from 14 residues. The chain's CDR3 is CASSHVPGQGEAFF. The DNA for the CDR3 is TGTGCCAGCAGCCATGTTCCGGGACAGGGTGAAGCTTTCTTT.

The chain recombines TRBV20-1 with TRBJ1-4; 10 bases are shared with TRBD1. The CDR3 runs 15 residues. Germline loops: CDR1 DFQATT, CDR2 SNEGSKA (reference sequence). Germline trimming cut 0 bases from V and 6 bases from J; bases unmatched to any gene: 4. CDR3 protein: CSARDPTGGYEKLFF. Here the CDR3 DNA reads TGCAGTGCTAGAGATCCGACAGGGGGCTATGAAAAACTGTTTTTT.

The sample holds many counts of this clonotype. This chain uses TRBV15 with TRBJ2-2; 7 nucleotides align to TRBD2. The germline V gene encodes CDR1 LNHNV and CDR2 YYDKDF (reference sequence). This CDR3 region has 14 residues. Trimming cost V 1 base and J 5 bases; bases outside gene matches: 1. Here the CDR3 reads CATSRVRETGELFF. CDR3 nucleotides: TGTGCCACCAGCAGAGTGCGGGAGACCGGGGAGCTGTTTTTT.

This chain connects TRBV5-1 to TRBJ1-1; D is ambiguous. The germline CDR1 and CDR2 sequences are SGHRS and YFSETQ. V lost 4 bases to trimming and J lost 4 bases, with 14 bases between them. This CDR3 is built from 14 residues. CDR3 in amino acids: CASSPVGKSTEAFF. Written as DNA, the CDR3 is TGCGCCAGCAGCCCGGTGGGGAAATCCACTGAAGCTTTCTTT.

This clonotype was observed a few times. This chain joins TRBV6-1 and TRBJ2-3; possibly TRBD1 for D (5 bases). This CDR3 is built from 15 residues. CDR1 MNHNS and CDR2 SASEGT come from the germline V gene. V shed 1 base and J shed 4 bases, with 12 bases lying between them. The CDR3 bases are TGTGCCAGCAGTGAAGAAATAGGGGTCCCAGATACGCAGTATTTT. Its translation is CASSEEIGVPDTQYF.

The chain combines TRBV30 with TRBJ1-1; a weak D match, TRBD1 (5 bases). Per germline, CDR1 GTSNPN and CDR2 SVGIG (reference sequence). The CDR3 loop spans 11 amino acids. Deletions cut 2 bases from V and 7 bases from J, with 8 bases between. For the CDR3, the DNA is TGTGCCTGGAGTAGGGACCGTGAAGCTTTCTTT. Amino acids: CAWSRDREAFF.

This clonotype was seen ten or more times. The V gene is TRBV20-1, the J gene TRBJ2-7, with 10 bases aligning to TRBD2. V lost 5 bases and J lost 0; bases outside the gene matches: 13. Germline V gene lookup returns CDR1 DFQATT and CDR2 SNEGSKA (reference sequence). This CDR3 has 17 amino acids. The CDR3 loop reads CSAQGGTIAGGSYEQYF. CDR3 DNA sequence: TGCAGTGCTCAAGGGGGGACGATAGCGGGAGGCTCCTACGAGCAGTACTTC.

This clonotype was detected only a few times. The chain employs TRBV20-1 and TRBJ2-1, with 13 bases identical to TRBD2. Trimming took 1 base from V and 4 from J; bases not matched to a gene: 7. Looked up from germline, CDR1 is DFQATT and CDR2 is SNEGSKA (reference sequence). CDR3 length: 17 amino acids. The CDR3 region is CSARGTSGSVGYNEQFF. The CDR3 DNA follows: TGCAGTGCTAGAGGGACTAGCGGGAGTGTGGGGTACAATGAGCAGTTCTTC.

This clonotype occurred a few times. The chain links TRBV27 to TRBJ2-4, with 7 positions matching TRBD2. The CDR3 is made up of 16 amino acids. Germline CDR1 and CDR2: MNHEY and SMNVEV (reference sequence). V shed 2 bases and J 4 bases; nucleotides not matched to a gene: 8. Written as DNA, the CDR3 is TGTGCCAGCAGTTTACGGGGGGATCGGACTAAAAACATTCAGTACTTC. Protein: CASSLRGDRTKNIQYF.

A single count supports this clonotype. The chain recombines TRBV28 with TRBJ2-3, with a weak D call TRBD2 (7 bases). The CDR3 is made up of 14 amino acids. The germline gives CDR1 MDHEN, CDR2 SYDVKM. V shed 3 bases and J shed 3 bases, with 10 bases lying between them. The CDR3: CASSFRGGTDTQYF. Written as DNA, the CDR3 is TGTGCCAGCAGTTTCAGGGGAGGGACAGATACGCAGTATTTT.

This clonotype has more than one count but fewer than ten. V usage is TRBV12-3 or TRBV12-4 and J usage is TRBJ2-1; possibly TRBD2 for D (6 bases). V was shortened by 6 bases and J by 8 bases, with 17 bases between the two germline ends. The CDR3 totals 14 residues. CDR3 sequence reads: CASSLRTTKDEQFF. CDR3 in DNA: TGTGCCAGCAGCCTGAGGACTACAAAGGATGAGCAGTTCTTC.

This clonotype was counted a few times. V usage is TRBV6-1 and J usage is TRBJ2-7; D perhaps matches TRBD1 (6 bases). Trimming removed 4 bases from V and 7 bases from J, with 14 bases in between. Germline V gene data show CDR1 as MNHNS and CDR2 as SASEGT. This CDR3 spans 13 amino acids. CDR3 in amino acids: CASSGRQAGEQYF. The CDR3 DNA sequence: TGTGCCAGCAGTGGAAGACAGGCCGGGGAGCAGTACTTC.

Notes on this clonotype: This may arise from a read error, as a much more abundant clone is one base away. The gene calls are TRBV12-3 or TRBV12-4 and TRBJ2-5, with 10 bases matching TRBD2. V was pared by 7 bases and J by 4 bases, with 12 bases of the junction left unmatched. The CDR3 loop spans 16 amino acids. For the CDR3, the DNA is TGTGCCAGCACCCTAAGCCCACTAGCGGGGAGAGAGACCCAGTACTTC. It yields the protein CASTLSPLAGRETQYF.

The V call is TRBV28, the J call TRBJ2-7, with D possibly matching TRBD1 (6 bases). V was cut by 6 bases and J by 4 bases, with 19 bases left in between. Germline CDR1 MDHEN, CDR2 SYDVKM. The length of the CDR3 is 15 residues. The DNA for the CDR3 is TGTGCCAGCAGCTCCTCAGGGGCTCTAGGATACGAGCAGTACTTC. This codes for CASSSSGALGYEQYF.

This rearrangement joins TRBV6-1 to TRBJ2-5; D is undetermined. Germline lookup yields CDR1 MNHNS and CDR2 SASEGT. The germline V and J ends were trimmed by 6 bases and 1 base, with 6 bases remaining between them. The CDR3 totals 12 residues. CDR3 nucleotide sequence: TGTGCCAGCAGCCCATCCCAAGAGACCCAGTACTTC. It specifies CASSPSQETQYF.

The chain recombines TRBV7-9 with TRBJ2-3; no clear D. V was clipped by 5 bases and J by 6 bases, with 6 bases between them. Germline CDR1 SEHNR, CDR2 FQNEAQ (reference sequence). This CDR3 is 11 amino acids long. The CDR3 reads CASSEADTQYF. Written as DNA, the CDR3 is TGTGCCAGCAGCGAGGCGGATACGCAGTATTTT.